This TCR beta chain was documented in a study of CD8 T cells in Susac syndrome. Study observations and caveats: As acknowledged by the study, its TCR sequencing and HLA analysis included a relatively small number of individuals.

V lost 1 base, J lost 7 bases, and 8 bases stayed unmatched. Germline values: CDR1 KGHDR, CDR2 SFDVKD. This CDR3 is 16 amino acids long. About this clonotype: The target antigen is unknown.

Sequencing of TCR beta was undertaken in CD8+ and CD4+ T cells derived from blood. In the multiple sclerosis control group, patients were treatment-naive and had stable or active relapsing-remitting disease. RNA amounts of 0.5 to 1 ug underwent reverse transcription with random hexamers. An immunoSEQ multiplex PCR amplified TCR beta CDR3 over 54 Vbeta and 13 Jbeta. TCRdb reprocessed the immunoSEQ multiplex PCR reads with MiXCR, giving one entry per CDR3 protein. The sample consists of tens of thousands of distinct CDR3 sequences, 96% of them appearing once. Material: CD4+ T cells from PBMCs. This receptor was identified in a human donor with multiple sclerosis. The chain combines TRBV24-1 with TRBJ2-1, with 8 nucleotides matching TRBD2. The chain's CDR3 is CATSDFAGTRGNEQFF. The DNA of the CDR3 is TGTGCCACCAGTGATTTTGCCGGGACTAGAGGGAATGAGCAGTTCTTC.